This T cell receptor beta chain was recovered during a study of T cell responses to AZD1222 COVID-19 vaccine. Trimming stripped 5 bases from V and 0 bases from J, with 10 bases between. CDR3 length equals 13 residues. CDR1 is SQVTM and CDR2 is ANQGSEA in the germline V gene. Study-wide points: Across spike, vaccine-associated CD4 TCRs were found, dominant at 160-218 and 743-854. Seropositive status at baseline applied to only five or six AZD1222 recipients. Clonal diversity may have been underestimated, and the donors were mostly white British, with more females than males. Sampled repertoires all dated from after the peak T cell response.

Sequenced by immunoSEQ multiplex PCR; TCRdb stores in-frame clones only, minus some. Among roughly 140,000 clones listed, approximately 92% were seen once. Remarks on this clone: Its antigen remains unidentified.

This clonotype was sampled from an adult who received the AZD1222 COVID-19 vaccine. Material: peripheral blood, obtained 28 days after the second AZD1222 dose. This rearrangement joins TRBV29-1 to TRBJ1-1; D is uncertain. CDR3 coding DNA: TGCAGCGTTTCGATCGGGCTGAACACTGAAGCTTTCTTT. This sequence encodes CSVSIGLNTEAFF.